The rows below give T cell receptor beta chains drawn from one sample of a study of T cells in Graves' hyperthyroidism and ophthalmopathy. MiXCR, run by TCRdb on the multiplex PCR reads, gives a single entry per CDR3 protein. In the table there are some 700,000 distinct CDR3 sequences, 17% of which are singletons. The specimen was blood. These TCRs come from a man aged 50 to 59 with Graves' hyperthyroidism. CDR3s include the opening cysteine and the closing phenylalanine or tryptophan. A D gene is named only where the DNA matches it firmly. Clone sizes are given selectively: once, few, many, or a class where the clone is expanded.

cdr3_nt cdr3_aa d_call v_call clone_size j_call
TGTGCCAGCAGCTTCCAGAACACTGAAGCTTTCTTT CASSFQNTEAFF NA TRBV7-2 many TRBJ1-1
TGTGCCTGGACGGGACAGGGCACAGATACGCAGTATTTT CAWTGQGTDTQYF TRBD1 TRBV30 few TRBJ2-3
TGCAGTGCCCCGGTCGGGTTTGGGCGCGAGCAGTACTTC CSAPVGFGREQYF NA TRBV20-1 few TRBJ2-7
TGTGCCAGCAGACCCCCGGGACAGGTTAACGAGCAGTACTTC CASRPPGQVNEQYF TRBD1 TRBV28 NA TRBJ2-7
TGTGCCAGCAGTTTAGGACAGGGGGCTTGGGAGACCCAGTACTTC CASSLGQGAWETQYF TRBD1 TRBV12-3/TRBV12-4 many TRBJ2-5
TGTGCCAGCAGCCAAGACAGGTTTCGCACAGATACGCAGTATTTT CASSQDRFRTDTQYF NA TRBV5-8 many TRBJ2-3
TGTGCCAGCAGTTTAGGGGGAGCTAGCGGGCCGAACACCGGGGAGCTGTTTTTT CASSLGGASGPNTGELFF TRBD2 TRBV12-3/TRBV12-4 many TRBJ2-2
TGTGCCAGCAGCATTCGGGACGGGAATGAAAAACTGTTTTTT CASSIRDGNEKLFF NA TRBV11-2 many TRBJ1-4
TGTGCCAGCAGTGCGCTGGCAGGAGTTTCCTACAATGAGCAGTTCTTC CASSALAGVSYNEQFF NA TRBV6-1 many TRBJ2-1
TGTGCCTCTGAAGCCTACGAGCAGTACTTC CASEAYEQYF NA TRBV6-1 few TRBJ2-7
TGTGCCAGCAACTTAGCGGGAGTCGGCGGCACTGAGCAGTTCTTC CASNLAGVGGTEQFF TRBD2 TRBV6-1 few TRBJ2-1
TGTGCCAGCAGTTTAGGGTCGCACAATGAGCAGTTCTTC CASSLGSHNEQFF NA TRBV12-3/TRBV12-4 many TRBJ2-1
TGTGCCAGCAGTTACGCCCATAGCACAGATACGCAGTATTTT CASSYAHSTDTQYF NA TRBV6-6 many TRBJ2-3
TGCAGTGCTCCACCTTTGGGGGAGGGCCTATACGAGCAGTACTTC CSAPPLGEGLYEQYF TRBD2 TRBV20-1 many TRBJ2-7
TGTGCCAGCAGCTTAGGGGCAGGGAATAGGAATGAGCAGTTCTTC CASSLGAGNRNEQFF NA TRBV7-8 many TRBJ2-1
TGTGCCAGCAGCCAATTCGGGAGCTCTGGGGCCAACGTCCTGACTTTC CASSQFGSSGANVLTF NA TRBV3-1 NA TRBJ2-6
TGTGCCAGCAGCCAAGATCTAACAGATCCTGGCTACACCTTC CASSQDLTDPGYTF NA TRBV3-1 NA TRBJ1-2
TGCGCCAGCAGCTTGTTGGGATTGCTGGAGTCCGGGGAGCTGTTTTTT CASSLLGLLESGELFF NA TRBV5-1 NA TRBJ2-2
TGCGCCAGCAGCCCACGTGAGGGGACTAGCGGGAGGGCCGGCACAGATACGCAGTATTTT CASSPREGTSGRAGTDTQYF TRBD2 TRBV4-1 few TRBJ2-3
TGTGCCAGCAGCCCAGGGACTAGCGGGAGGGAATACGAGCAGTACTTC CASSPGTSGREYEQYF TRBD2 TRBV7-6 few TRBJ2-7
TGTGCCAGCAGTGAACTCGCCGGACAGGGGGAATCACCCCTCCACTTT CASSELAGQGESPLHF TRBD1 TRBV6-1 NA TRBJ1-6
TGTGCCAGCAGTGAAGCGCACGGGATTGGAGCCTACGAGCAGTACTTC CASSEAHGIGAYEQYF NA TRBV2 many TRBJ2-7
TGTGCCAGCAACGGACAGGGTTACGAGCAGTACTTC CASNGQGYEQYF TRBD1 TRBV7-9 NA TRBJ2-7
TGTGCCAGCAGTTTAATAGGGCTTCAAGAGACCCAGTACTTC CASSLIGLQETQYF NA TRBV12-3/TRBV12-4 many TRBJ2-5
TGTCCCAGCAGTTTATGGGGTGGTGGAAACACCATATATTTT CPSSLWGGGNTIYF NA TRBV27 few TRBJ1-3
TGTGCCAGTAGTATAGCTCCGGGACAGGGGGCAGATACGCAGTATTTT CASSIAPGQGADTQYF TRBD1 TRBV19 NA TRBJ2-3
TGTGCCAGCAGTTTGGGACAGGCCTGGGGGAACGAGCAGTACTTC CASSLGQAWGNEQYF TRBD1 TRBV28 NA TRBJ2-7
TGTGCCAGCATACGGGGGACTGTGAACACTGAAGCTTTCTTT CASIRGTVNTEAFF NA TRBV6-1 many TRBJ1-1
TGTGCCAGCAGTTCCGCGACAGAGGGCCTACTCAACGAGCAGTACTTC CASSSATEGLLNEQYF NA TRBV28 few TRBJ2-7
TGTGCCAGTCTCACAGGGAATAGCTACGAGCAGTACTTC CASLTGNSYEQYF NA TRBV28 many TRBJ2-7
TGTGCCAGCAGAGGACAGGGGCGCTCCTACGAGCAGTACTTC CASRGQGRSYEQYF TRBD1 TRBV12-3/TRBV12-4 many TRBJ2-7
TGTGCCAGCAGTTTAGAGGTTAGCGGGAGTGGTTCAGATACGCAGTATTTT CASSLEVSGSGSDTQYF TRBD2 TRBV12-3/TRBV12-4 few TRBJ2-3
TGTGCCAGTAGTAAATCGACAGGCAGTAGGAGCTCCTACGAGCAGTACTTC CASSKSTGSRSSYEQYF NA TRBV19 few TRBJ2-7
TGTGCCAGCAGCTTACACCTGACAGATACGCAGTATTTT CASSLHLTDTQYF NA TRBV11-2 many TRBJ2-3
TGCAGTGCTGGGGCCCCCGGGGGGGATCAGCCCCAGCATTTT CSAGAPGGDQPQHF NA TRBV20-1 NA TRBJ1-5
TGTGCCAGCAGGAGACAGACTAATGAAAAACTGTTTTTT CASRRQTNEKLFF NA TRBV2 few TRBJ1-4
TGTGCCAGCAGTTTAAGGACTAGCGGGAGGGCCTTACTAGCCTACGAGCAGTACTTC CASSLRTSGRALLAYEQYF TRBD2 TRBV28 many TRBJ2-7
TGTGCCAGCAGCGTAGCGAGCTTAGCCGAGCAGTACTTC CASSVASLAEQYF NA TRBV9 NA TRBJ2-7
TGTGCCAGCAGTTCCAGGGGCGGTGGTGAAAAACTGTTTTTT CASSSRGGGEKLFF NA TRBV7-2 many TRBJ1-4
TGTGCCAGCAGTTTATGGGGGGCCTGGGAAAAACTGTTTTTT CASSLWGAWEKLFF NA TRBV28 many TRBJ1-4
TGTGCCAGCATCGTCCAGGGAACGAACACTGAAGCTTTCTTT CASIVQGTNTEAFF NA TRBV2 few TRBJ1-1
TGTGCCAGCAGTGAGCACAGGGCGGGTGGCTACACCTTC CASSEHRAGGYTF NA TRBV25-1 many TRBJ1-2
TGTGCCAGCAGTTCGACCTTCCTTAGCGGGAGTGGGCGAGAGACCCAGTACTTC CASSSTFLSGSGRETQYF TRBD2 TRBV6-1 many TRBJ2-5
TGTGCCAGCAGTTCGTACGGGAGAAGCCCAGATACGCAGTATTTT CASSSYGRSPDTQYF NA TRBV12-3/TRBV12-4 many TRBJ2-3
TGCGCCAGCAGCTTGAGGGGCAGGCCCACCGGGGAGCTGTTTTTT CASSLRGRPTGELFF NA TRBV5-1 NA TRBJ2-2
TGTGCCAGCAGCCGGTGGGGGACGAGCTCCTACGAGCAGTACTTC CASSRWGTSSYEQYF NA TRBV28 many TRBJ2-7
TGCAGTCCACGTAGCGGGAGGAGCTCCTACGAGCAGTACTTC CSPRSGRSSYEQYF TRBD2 TRBV20-1 many TRBJ2-7
TGTGCCAGCAAAACAGGCTACTCCCAAGATACGCAGTATTTT CASKTGYSQDTQYF NA TRBV12-3/TRBV12-4 NA TRBJ2-3
TGTGCCATCAGTGAGTCCAGACATGGGAGGAACTATGGCTACACCTTC CAISESRHGRNYGYTF NA TRBV10-3 NA TRBJ1-2
TGCGCCAGCAGCCAAGAGGGACAGGGGAGGCCCTACGAGCAGTACTTC CASSQEGQGRPYEQYF TRBD1 TRBV4-1 NA TRBJ2-7
TGCAGTGCTAGAGCCTCCACAGGGGCTGGGCCCCAGCATTTT CSARASTGAGPQHF TRBD1 TRBV20-1 NA TRBJ1-5
TGTGCCAGCAACCAGGGGACACGCTATGAAAAACTGTTTTTT CASNQGTRYEKLFF NA TRBV18 few TRBJ1-4
TGTGCCAGCAGTGAAGCTGAGCTCTATGGCTACACCTTC CASSEAELYGYTF NA TRBV6-1 many TRBJ1-2
TGTGCCAGCAGCTTATGGCAACGAGAGACCCAGTACTTC CASSLWQRETQYF NA TRBV7-3 few TRBJ2-5
TGTGCCAGCAGGGCCGGGGGAGGTCAGCCCCAGCATTTT CASRAGGGQPQHF NA TRBV12-3/TRBV12-4 NA TRBJ1-5
TGTGCCAGCAGTGAGTGGGCTAGCGGGAGTCGGGGAGAGACCCAGTACTTC CASSEWASGSRGETQYF TRBD2 TRBV25-1 many TRBJ2-5
TGTGCCAGCAGTGACTTTGCTGTCAGCACCAACGTCCTGACTTTC CASSDFAVSTNVLTF NA TRBV6-4 NA TRBJ2-6
TGTGCCAGTAGTATAGTCAGCTTCTCCTACGAGCAGTACTTC CASSIVSFSYEQYF NA TRBV19 few TRBJ2-7
TGTGCCAGCAGTGCCGAAGGAAACACCATATATTTT CASSAEGNTIYF NA TRBV28 many TRBJ1-3
TGTGCCAGCAGTCCACCCGGGGCAGGTCAGCCCCAGCATTTT CASSPPGAGQPQHF NA TRBV28 NA TRBJ1-5